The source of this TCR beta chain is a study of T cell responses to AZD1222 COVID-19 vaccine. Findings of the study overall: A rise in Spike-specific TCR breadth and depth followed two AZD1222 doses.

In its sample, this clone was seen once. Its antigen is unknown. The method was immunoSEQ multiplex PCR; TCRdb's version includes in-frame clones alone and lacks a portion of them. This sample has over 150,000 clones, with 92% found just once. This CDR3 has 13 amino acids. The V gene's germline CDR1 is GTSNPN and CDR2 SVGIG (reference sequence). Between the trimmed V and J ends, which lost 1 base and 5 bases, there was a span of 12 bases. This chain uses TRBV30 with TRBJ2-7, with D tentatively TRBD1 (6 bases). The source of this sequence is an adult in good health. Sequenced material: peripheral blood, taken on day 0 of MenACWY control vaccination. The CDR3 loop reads CAWSGQGPHEQYF. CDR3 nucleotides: TGTGCCTGGAGTGGGCAGGGGCCCCACGAGCAGTACTTC.